The present TCR beta chain was sequenced within a study of shared clonotypes between healthy human individuals. V lost 4 bases to trimming and J lost 2 bases; unmatched junction nucleotides: 2. The CDR3 is made up of 13 amino acids. CDR1 and CDR2 (germline): SGHRS, YFSETQ. The table came from immunoSEQ multiplex PCR; TCRdb's copy has only in-frame clones and leaves some out. The data contain about 490,000 clones, 65% to 80% of them singletons. The chain has TRBV5-1 and TRBJ2-7; TRBD2 agrees at 8 bases. This TCR came from a middle-aged woman in good health. Some clones in this sample may be carry-over from other donors' samples. The sequencing sample was made of PBMCs. The CDR3 DNA follows: TGCGCCAGCAGCGTTAGCGGGACCTACGAGCAGTACTTC. Its protein is CASSVSGTYEQYF. The variable domain in full, with the rest retrieved from reference TRBV5-1 and TRBJ2-7, is KAGVTQTPRYLIKTRGQQVTLSCSPISGHRSVSWYQQTPGQGLQFLFEYFSETQRNKGNFPGRFSGRQFSNSRSEMNVSTLELGDSALYLCASSVSGTYEQYFGPGTRLTVT.